This T cell receptor beta chain came from a study of vaccination and CD4 T cells after COVID-19. Study information: Two of the convalescents were Hispanic, and the group consisted of six males and four females. Control cultures were given a CEFX pool, an HIV-1 Nef pool, or no peptide.

CDR1 is SQVTM, CDR2 ANQGSEA, per germline. CDR3 length equals 11 residues. The ends were cut back, 6 bases at V and 12 bases at J, with 15 bases in the middle. Researchers used the Oncomine TCR Beta short-read assay to sequence DNA from cultured CD4+ T cells. MiXCR was run by TCRdb on the PCR reads, yielding one entry per CDR3 protein. The sample lists about 4,400 distinct CDR3 sequences, 20% to 25% occurring once. Treatment denoted: roughly 11-day PBMC culture with coronavirus spike peptide pools or control peptides (ViraFEST assay). As to this clonotype: No antigen is known for it.

Material: CD4+ T cells from blood, cultured in vitro. The receptor was derived from a human donor who had recovered from COVID-19. This rearrangement joins TRBV29-1 to TRBJ1-5; D perhaps matches TRBD1 (5 bases). The DNA for the CDR3 is TGCAGCGTCTCAATTGGGGGGTTCCAGCATTTT. This translates into CSVSIGGFQHF.